Below, 3 T cell receptor beta chains from the same sample are listed, as sequenced in a study of cytomegalovirus exposure and HLA in healthy donors (dated 2017 in TCRdb). Library method: the immunoSEQ multiplex PCR assay. The multiplex PCR relied on a mix of 60 forward primers for TCR Vbeta segments and 13 reverse primers for TCR Jbeta segments. TCRdb re-hosts the immuneACCESS table, in-frame sequences only. Its copies lack some clones; in the studies checked, an unresolved V gene accounts for under half of them, and the cause for the rest is not known. The sample yields approximately 200,000 clones; around three quarters were counted once. The top ten clonotypes cover about 2.1% of the sample. The sequencing input was PBMCs. The receptors here all came from a young man in good health and CMV-seronegative.

The J gene is TRBJ1-1, the V gene TRBV5-1; D is perhaps TRBD1 (6 bases). CDR3 length equals 14 residues. Germline-derived CDR1 and CDR2 are SGHRS and YFSETQ. V was trimmed by 4 bases and J by 1 base, leaving 11 bases between them. The CDR3 loop reads CASSPADRNTEAFF. CDR3 in DNA: TGCGCCAGCAGCCCGGCGGACAGGAACACTGAAGCTTTCTTT.

The chain recombines TRBV5-4 with TRBJ1-5; D gene ambiguous. The ends were cut back, 0 bases at V and 4 bases at J, with 8 bases in the middle. Germline CDR1 is SGHNT and CDR2 is YYREEE (reference sequence). CDR3 size: 14 residues. CDR3 region: CASSLDRGNQPQHF. CDR3 sequence (DNA): TGTGCCAGCAGCTTGGATCGGGGTAATCAGCCCCAGCATTTT. Combining the CDR3 with reference TRBV5-4 and TRBJ1-5 gives the whole variable domain ETGVTQSPTHLIKTRGQQVTLRCSSQSGHNTVSWYQQALGQGPQFIFQYYREEENGRGNFPPRFSGLQFPNYSSELNVNALELDDSALYLCASSLDRGNQPQHFGDGTRLSIL.

The table lists this clone with a few counts. V and J are TRBV9 and TRBJ2-2, with a weak D call TRBD1 (6 bases). Germline-derived CDR1 and CDR2 are SGDLS and YYNGEE. Trimming pared 3 bases from V and 7 bases from J, leaving 10 bases between. This CDR3 comprises 13 residues. This chain's CDR3 is CASSDRVFGELFF. DNA of the CDR3: TGTGCCAGCAGCGACAGGGTGTTCGGGGAGCTGTTTTTT. Full variable domain (outside the CDR3, taken from reference TRBV9 and TRBJ2-2): DSGVTQTPKHLITATGQRVTLRCSPRSGDLSVYWYQQSLDQGLQFLIQYYNGEERAKGNILERFSAQQFPDLHSELNLSSLELGDSALYFCASSDRVFGELFFGEGSRLTVL.